This paragraph reports one T cell receptor (beta chain). Its antigen has not been determined. Per-base quality was not reported, and no clone a single base away is much larger than it. The immunoSEQ Assay, a bias-controlled multiplex PCR, was used to amplify TCRbeta CDR3 regions from genomic DNA. The source study handled its data this way. The number of nucleated cells in each sample was estimated from the amplification of reference gene primers within the assay. To quantify the absolute abundance of each unique TCRbeta CDR3 rearrangement, sequence reads were collapsed and filtered. For each sample, productive Simpson clonality was calculated as the square root of Simpson's diversity index over productive rearrangements. The table comes from immuneACCESS by way of TCRdb, which keeps in-frame sequences with V and J called. Part of the clones is missing from these tables; in studies checked, under half for an unresolved V gene and the rest for unknown reasons. V and J calls and clone size come straight from that table; D and trimming were deduced from the DNA. Counted in this sample were approximately 200,000 clones; around 80% of them appeared once. Approximately 5% of the sample is in the top ten clones.

Whole blood was collected in K2EDTA tubes by collaborating institutions according to the institutions' own protocols. For TCRbeta analysis, collaborators shipped samples as frozen whole blood, isolated PBMCs, or DNA extracted from either of those sample types. Ends trimmed: V by 1 base, J by 5 bases; bases unmatched to a gene: 8. Counted from cysteine to phenylalanine, this CDR3 has 16 amino acids. Solely the CDR3 DNA is kept, with 48 bases framed from the first base. Looking up the germline V gene (reference sequence) yields CDR1 LNHDA and CDR2 SQIVND. The record originates from a study of blood T cell repertoires in COVID-19 (dated by TCRdb to about 2020). For the wider study: Samples from collaborators originated in the United States, Italy and Spain and spanned both the acute and convalescent phases of COVID-19. Subjects who had been exposed to COVID-19, were actively infected with it, or had recovered from it provided the deeply sampled blood TCRbeta repertoires that made up the dataset. The prospective study material was composed of cDNA or gDNA derived from T cells, B-cell-depleted T cells, or PBMCs. The repertoires were released in a freely available public database meant as a resource for research on the immune response to SARS-CoV-2. Where HLA class I and class II types were available, the types were taken from metadata supplied by the sample provider, not from assay-based typing. Nearly every sample came with metadata listing a de-identified subject ID, COVID-19 status, age in years and sex. Samples were obtained from the ongoing ImmuneRACE study (first 160 participants) and from some 1,200 subjects provided by 6 global collaborators.

The paper as a whole reports these results and caveats: How much clinical and demographic metadata was included differed by source and by participant, and the metadata was provided uncurated.

The receptor was derived from a human donor in a cohort sampled during active COVID-19. The sequencing sample was made of peripheral blood. The receptor chain draws on TRBV19 and TRBJ1-2, with 9 middle bases fitting TRBD1. The CDR3 protein is CASSIVSVGTGYGYTF. DNA sequence: TGTGCCAGTAGTATAGTTTCGGTGGGGACAGGGTATGGCTACACCTTC.